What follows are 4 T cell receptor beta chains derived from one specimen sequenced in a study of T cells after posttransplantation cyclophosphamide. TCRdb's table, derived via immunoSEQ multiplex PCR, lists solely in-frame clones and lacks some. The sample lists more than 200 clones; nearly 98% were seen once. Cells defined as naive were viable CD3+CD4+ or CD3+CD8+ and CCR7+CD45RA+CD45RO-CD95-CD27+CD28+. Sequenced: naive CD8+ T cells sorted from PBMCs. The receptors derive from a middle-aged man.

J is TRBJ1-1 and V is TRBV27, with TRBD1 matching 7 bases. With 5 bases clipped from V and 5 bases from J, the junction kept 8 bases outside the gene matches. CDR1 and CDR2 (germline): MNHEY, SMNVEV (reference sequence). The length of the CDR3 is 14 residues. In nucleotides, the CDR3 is TGTGCCAGCAGTGTCACAGGGGCGAGGACTGAAGCTTTCTTT. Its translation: CASSVTGARTEAFF.

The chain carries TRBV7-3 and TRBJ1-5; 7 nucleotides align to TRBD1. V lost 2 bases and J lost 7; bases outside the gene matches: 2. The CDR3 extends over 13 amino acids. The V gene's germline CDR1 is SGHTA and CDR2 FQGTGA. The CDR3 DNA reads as TGTGCCAGCAGCTTATACAGGGGCCAGCCCCAGCATTTT. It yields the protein CASSLYRGQPQHF.

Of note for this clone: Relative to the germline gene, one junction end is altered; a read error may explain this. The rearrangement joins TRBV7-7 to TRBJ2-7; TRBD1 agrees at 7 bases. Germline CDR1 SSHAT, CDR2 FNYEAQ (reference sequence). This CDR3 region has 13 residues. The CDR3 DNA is TGTGCTAGCAGCGAGGGACAGACCTACGAGCAGTACTTC. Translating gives CASSEGQTYEQYF.

The CDR3 is CASSYPGRANTEAFF. The CDR3 region has the DNA TGTGCCAGCAGTTACCCAGGGAGGGCGAACACTGAAGCTTTCTTT. The chain employs TRBV6-5 and TRBJ1-1; weak D call: TRBD1 (5 bases). Trimming cost V 2 bases and J 1 base, with 11 bases left between them. The germline V gene has CDR1 MNHEY and CDR2 SVGAGI. This CDR3 is built from 15 residues.